This TCR beta chain was retrieved from a study of shared clonotypes between healthy human individuals. Comments on this clone: Its antigen is undetermined.

V was clipped by 6 bases and J by 4 bases; unmatched bases: 6. This CDR3 is built from 14 residues. Looked up from germline, CDR1 is MNHEY and CDR2 is SMNVEV (reference sequence). Method: immunoSEQ multiplex PCR; TCRdb's copy keeps in-frame clones and lacks some. The profile shows approximately 2.3 million clones, approximately 93% of them singletons. Study-level findings and limits: The four-donor shared clonotypes exceeded non-shared clonotypes in generation probability, with non-shared ones scoring lower.

This sequence was found in a man in his late teens or twenties in good health. Some clones in this sample may be carry-over from other donors' samples. The rearrangement joins TRBV27 to TRBJ2-1; TRBD2 agrees at 7 bases. Specimen: naive CD4+ T cells from PBMCs. Sample subset: CD45RA+ positively selected. Here the CDR3 reads CASSWGGSYNEQFF. CDR3 DNA: TGTGCCAGCAGCTGGGGGGGATCTTACAATGAGCAGTTCTTC.